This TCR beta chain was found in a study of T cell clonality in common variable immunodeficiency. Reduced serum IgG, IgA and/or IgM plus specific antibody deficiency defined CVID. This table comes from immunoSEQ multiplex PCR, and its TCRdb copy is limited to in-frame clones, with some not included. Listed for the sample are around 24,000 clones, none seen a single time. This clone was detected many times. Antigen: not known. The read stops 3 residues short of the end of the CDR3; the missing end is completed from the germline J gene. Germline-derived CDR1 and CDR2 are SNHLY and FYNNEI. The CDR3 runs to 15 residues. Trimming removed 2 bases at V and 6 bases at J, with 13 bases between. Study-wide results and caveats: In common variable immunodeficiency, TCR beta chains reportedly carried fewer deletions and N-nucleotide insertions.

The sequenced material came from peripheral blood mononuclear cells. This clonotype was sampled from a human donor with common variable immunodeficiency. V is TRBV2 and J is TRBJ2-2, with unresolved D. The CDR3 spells CASSESKVSAGELFF. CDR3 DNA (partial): TGTGCCAGCAGTGAATCCAAGGTTTCCGCCGGGGAG.